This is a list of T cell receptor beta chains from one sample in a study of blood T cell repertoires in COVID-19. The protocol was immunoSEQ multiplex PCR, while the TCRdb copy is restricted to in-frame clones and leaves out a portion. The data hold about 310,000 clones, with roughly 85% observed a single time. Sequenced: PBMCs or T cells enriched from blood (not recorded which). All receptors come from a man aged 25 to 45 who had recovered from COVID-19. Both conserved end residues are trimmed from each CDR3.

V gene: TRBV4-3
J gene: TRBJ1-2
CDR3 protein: ASSLLAGDYGYT

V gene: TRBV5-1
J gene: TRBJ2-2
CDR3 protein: ASRGAGAHTGELF

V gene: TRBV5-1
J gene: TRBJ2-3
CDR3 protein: ASSRWGTEGTDTQY

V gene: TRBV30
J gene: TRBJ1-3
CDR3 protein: AWSVPGELSGNTIY

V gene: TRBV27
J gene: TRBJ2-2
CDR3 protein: ASRRSGQGARNTGELF

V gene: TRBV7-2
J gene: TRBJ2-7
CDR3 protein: ASSFDADRANEQY

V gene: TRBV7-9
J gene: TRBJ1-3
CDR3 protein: ASSARDDRSGNTIY

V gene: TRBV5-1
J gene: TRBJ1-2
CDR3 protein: ASSLDGRGFGGYT

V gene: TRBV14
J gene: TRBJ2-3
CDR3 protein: ASSLAGGTDTQY

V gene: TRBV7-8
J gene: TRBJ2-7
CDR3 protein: ASSLWNRGTYEQY

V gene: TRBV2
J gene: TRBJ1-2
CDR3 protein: ASRAGQGVSRGYT

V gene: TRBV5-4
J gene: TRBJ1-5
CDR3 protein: ASSLAPDQPQH

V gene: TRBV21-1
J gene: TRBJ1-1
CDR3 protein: ASRADRGREIMNTEAF

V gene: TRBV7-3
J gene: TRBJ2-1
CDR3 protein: ASSLGPADYNEQF

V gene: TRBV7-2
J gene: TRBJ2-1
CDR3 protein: ASREDSYNEQF

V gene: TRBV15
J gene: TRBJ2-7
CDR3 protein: ATSTGGRGRFYEQY

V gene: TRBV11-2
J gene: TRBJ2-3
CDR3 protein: ASSLVRGGAGDTQY

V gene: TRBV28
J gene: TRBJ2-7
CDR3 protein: ASSPRTQGADEQY

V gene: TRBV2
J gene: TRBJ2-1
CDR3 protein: ASKPKAWTGADEQF

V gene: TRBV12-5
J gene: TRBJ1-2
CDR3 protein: ASGGDSTNYGYT

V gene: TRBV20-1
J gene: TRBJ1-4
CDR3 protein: SASKGDNEKLF

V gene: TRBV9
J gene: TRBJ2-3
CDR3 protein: ASSATSGAAMADTQY

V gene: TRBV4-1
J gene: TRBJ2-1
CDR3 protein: ASSQQTGSGSYNEQF

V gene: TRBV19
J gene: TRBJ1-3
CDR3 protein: ASSTYLRTHSPGTGSYGNTIY

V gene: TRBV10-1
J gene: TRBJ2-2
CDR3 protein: ASSAANTGELF

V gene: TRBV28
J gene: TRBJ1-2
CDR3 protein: ASSLGGTGGRYGYT

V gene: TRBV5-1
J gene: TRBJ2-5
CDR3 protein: ASSLLAGSQETQY

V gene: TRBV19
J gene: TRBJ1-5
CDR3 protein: ASSIVGGGNQPQH

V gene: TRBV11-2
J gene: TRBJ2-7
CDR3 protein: ASSLRQGYYEQY

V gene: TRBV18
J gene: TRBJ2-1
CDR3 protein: ASSPRSNEQF

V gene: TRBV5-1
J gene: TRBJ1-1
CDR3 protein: ASFGQGNTEAF

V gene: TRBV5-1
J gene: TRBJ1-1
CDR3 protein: ASSLSGTGSTEAF

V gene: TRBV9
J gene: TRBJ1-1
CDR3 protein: ASSARVGTEAF

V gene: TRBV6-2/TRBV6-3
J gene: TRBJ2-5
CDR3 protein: ASSPNRVETQY

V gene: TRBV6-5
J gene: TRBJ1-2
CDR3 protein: ASNGGVGYT

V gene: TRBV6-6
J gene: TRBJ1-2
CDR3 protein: ASSPGNYGYT